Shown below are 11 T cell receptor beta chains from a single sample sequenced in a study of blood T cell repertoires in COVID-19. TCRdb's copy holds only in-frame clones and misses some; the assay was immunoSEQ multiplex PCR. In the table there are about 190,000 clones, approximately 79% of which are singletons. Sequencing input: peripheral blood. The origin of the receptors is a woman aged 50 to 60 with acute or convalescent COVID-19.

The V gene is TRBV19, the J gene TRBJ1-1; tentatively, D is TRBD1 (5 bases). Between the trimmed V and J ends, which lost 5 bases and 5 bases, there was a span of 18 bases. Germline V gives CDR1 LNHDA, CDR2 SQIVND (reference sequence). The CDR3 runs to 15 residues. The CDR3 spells CASSPPGVGRTEAFF. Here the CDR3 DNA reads TGTGCCAGTAGTCCACCGGGGGTGGGAAGAACTGAAGCTTTCTTT. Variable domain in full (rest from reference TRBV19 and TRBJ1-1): DGGITQSPKYLFRKEGQNVTLSCEQNLNHDAMYWYRQDPGQGLRLIYYSQIVNDFQKGDIAEGYSVSREKKESFPLTVTSAQKNPTAFYLCASSPPGVGRTEAFFGQGTRLTVV.

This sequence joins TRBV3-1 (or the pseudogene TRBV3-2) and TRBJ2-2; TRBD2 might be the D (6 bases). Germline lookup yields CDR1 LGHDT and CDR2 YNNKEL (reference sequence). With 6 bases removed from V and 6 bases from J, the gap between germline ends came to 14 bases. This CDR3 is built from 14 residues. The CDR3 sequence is CASRQAGGSGELFF. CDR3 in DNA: TGTGCCAGCAGACAGGCCGGAGGGTCCGGGGAGCTGTTTTTT.

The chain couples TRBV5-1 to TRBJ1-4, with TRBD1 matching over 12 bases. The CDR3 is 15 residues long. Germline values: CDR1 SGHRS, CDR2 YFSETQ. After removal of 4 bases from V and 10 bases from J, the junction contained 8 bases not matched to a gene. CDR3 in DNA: TGCGCCAGCAGCAGGGGGACAGGGGGCGTTGTAAAACTGTTTTTT. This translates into CASSRGTGGVVKLFF. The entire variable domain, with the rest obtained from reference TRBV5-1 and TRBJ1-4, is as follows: KAGVTQTPRYLIKTRGQQVTLSCSPISGHRSVSWYQQTPGQGLQFLFEYFSETQRNKGNFPGRFSGRQFSNSRSEMNVSTLELGDSALYLCASSRGTGGVVKLFFGSGTQLSVL.

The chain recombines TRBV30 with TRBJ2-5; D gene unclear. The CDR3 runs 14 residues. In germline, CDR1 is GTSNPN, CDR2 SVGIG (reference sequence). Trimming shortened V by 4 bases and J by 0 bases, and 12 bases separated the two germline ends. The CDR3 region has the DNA TGTGCCTGGACCTCTGGGCAAAACCAAGAGACCCAGTACTTC. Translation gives CAWTSGQNQETQYF.

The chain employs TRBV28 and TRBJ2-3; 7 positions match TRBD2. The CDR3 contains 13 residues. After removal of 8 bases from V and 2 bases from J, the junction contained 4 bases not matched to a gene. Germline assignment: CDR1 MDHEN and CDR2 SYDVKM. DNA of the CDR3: TGTGCCAGCGGGGGGGACCACACAGATACGCAGTATTTT. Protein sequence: CASGGDHTDTQYF.

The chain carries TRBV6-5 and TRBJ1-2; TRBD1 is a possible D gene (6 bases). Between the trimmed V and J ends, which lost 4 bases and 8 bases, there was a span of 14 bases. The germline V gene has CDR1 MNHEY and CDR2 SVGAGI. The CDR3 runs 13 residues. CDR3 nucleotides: TGTGCCAGCAGTTCCGGGACACTAGACGGCTACACCTTC. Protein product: CASSSGTLDGYTF.

The CDR3 spells CASSLDYRQHYGYTF. The CDR3 bases are TGTGCCAGCAGCTTAGATTACAGGCAGCACTATGGCTACACCTTC. This chain links TRBV7-2 with TRBJ1-2, with a weak D call TRBD1 (5 bases). V lost 1 base to trimming and J lost 3 bases, with 12 bases between them. The CDR3 loop spans 15 amino acids. The germline CDR1 and CDR2 sequences are SGHTA and FQGNSA.

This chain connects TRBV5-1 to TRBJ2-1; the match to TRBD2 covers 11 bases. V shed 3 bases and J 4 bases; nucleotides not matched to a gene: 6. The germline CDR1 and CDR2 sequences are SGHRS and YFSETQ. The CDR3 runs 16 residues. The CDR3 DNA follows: TGCGCCAGCAGCTCGCTATTAGCGGGAGGGTACAATGAGCAGTTCTTC. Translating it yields CASSSLLAGGYNEQFF.

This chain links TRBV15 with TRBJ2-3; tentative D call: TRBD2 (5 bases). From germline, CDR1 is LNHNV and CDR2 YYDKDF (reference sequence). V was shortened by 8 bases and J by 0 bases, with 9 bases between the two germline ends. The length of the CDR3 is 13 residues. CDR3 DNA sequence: TGTGCCACCTCGGACTTTAGCACAGATACGCAGTATTTT. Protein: CATSDFSTDTQYF.

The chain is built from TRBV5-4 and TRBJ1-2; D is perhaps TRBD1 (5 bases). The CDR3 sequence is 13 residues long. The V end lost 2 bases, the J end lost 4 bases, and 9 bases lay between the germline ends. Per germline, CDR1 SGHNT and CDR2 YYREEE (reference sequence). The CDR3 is CASSLGHRYGYTF. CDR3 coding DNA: TGTGCCAGCAGCTTAGGACATCGCTATGGCTACACCTTC.

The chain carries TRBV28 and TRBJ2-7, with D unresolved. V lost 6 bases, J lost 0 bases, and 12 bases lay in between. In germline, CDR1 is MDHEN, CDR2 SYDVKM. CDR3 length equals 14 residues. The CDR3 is CASSSRQGSYEQYF. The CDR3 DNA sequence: TGTGCCAGCAGCTCCCGACAAGGCTCCTACGAGCAGTACTTC.